Listed here are 3 T cell receptor beta chains from one sample, sequenced in a study of T cells in Graves' hyperthyroidism and ophthalmopathy. Researchers amplified the TCR beta CDR3 regions from RNA transcripts. First-round RT-PCR of the TCR CDR3 relied on the HTBI primer set. TCRdb independently ran MiXCR on the multiplex PCR reads; one entry per CDR3 protein. Altogether more than 300,000 distinct CDR3 sequences are present, less than 20% being singletons, with the ten largest covering 35% to 45%. The sample comprised blood. The receptors derive from a man aged 18-30 years with Graves' ophthalmopathy.

This clonotype was counted at least ten times. This chain uses TRBV2 with TRBJ2-1; D is undetermined. Between the trimmed V and J ends, which lost 7 bases and 5 bases, there was a span of 3 bases. Germline V gives CDR1 SNHLY, CDR2 FYNNEI. The length of the CDR3 is 10 residues. The CDR3 region is CASINNEQFF. DNA of the CDR3: TGTGCCAGCATCAACAATGAGCAGTTCTTC.

V gene TRBV27 combines with J gene TRBJ2-3; 11 nucleotides match TRBD2. V shed 5 bases and J 6 bases; nucleotides not matched to a gene: 7. Germline V gene sequence: CDR1 MNHEY, CDR2 SMNVEV (reference sequence). CDR3 size: 15 residues. CDR3 protein: CASSRSGLAVDTQYF. The DNA for the CDR3 is TGTGCCAGCAGTCGTTCGGGACTAGCGGTGGATACGCAGTATTTT.

This clonotype was detected ten times or more. The chain carries TRBV2 and TRBJ2-7; D gene uncertain. CDR1 and CDR2 (germline): SNHLY, FYNNEI. The CDR3 runs 12 residues. The V and J ends lost 10 bases and 3 bases respectively, with 13 bases between them. The CDR3 DNA reads TGTGCCATCAAGGCAGTAATCTACGAGCAGTACTTC. This translates into CAIKAVIYEQYF.